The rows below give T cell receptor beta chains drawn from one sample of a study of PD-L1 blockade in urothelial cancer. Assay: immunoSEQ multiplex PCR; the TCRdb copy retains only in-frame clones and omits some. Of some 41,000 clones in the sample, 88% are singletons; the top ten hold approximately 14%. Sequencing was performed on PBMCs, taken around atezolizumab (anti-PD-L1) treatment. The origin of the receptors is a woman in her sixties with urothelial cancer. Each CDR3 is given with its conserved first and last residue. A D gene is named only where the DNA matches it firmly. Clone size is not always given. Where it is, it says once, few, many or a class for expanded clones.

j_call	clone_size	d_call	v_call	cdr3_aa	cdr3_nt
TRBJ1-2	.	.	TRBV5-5	CASSLASGVVDGYTF	TGTGCCAGCAGCTTGGCGTCAGGGGTCGTGGACGGCTACACCTTC
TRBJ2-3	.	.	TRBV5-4	CASSFGVADTQYF	TGTGCCAGCAGCTTCGGGGTCGCAGATACGCAGTATTTT
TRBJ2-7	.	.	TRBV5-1	CASSLLPGAGGEQYF	TGCGCCAGCAGCTTGTTGCCCGGAGCGGGTGGGGAGCAGTACTTC
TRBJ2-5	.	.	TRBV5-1	CASTGNQETQYF	TGCGCCAGCACCGGGAACCAAGAGACCCAGTACTTC
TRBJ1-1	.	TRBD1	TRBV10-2	CASKQGADTEAFF	TGCGCCAGCAAACAGGGGGCTGACACTGAAGCTTTCTTT
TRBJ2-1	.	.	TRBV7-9	CASNRGQYNEQFF	TGTGCCAGCAACAGAGGACAATACAATGAGCAGTTCTTC
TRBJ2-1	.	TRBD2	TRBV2	CASHPLAGVSNEQFF	TGTGCCAGCCACCCACTAGCGGGAGTCAGTAACGAGCAGTTCTTC
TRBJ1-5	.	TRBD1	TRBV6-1	CASRDSHSNQPQHF	TGTGCCAGCCGGGACAGCCATAGCAATCAGCCCCAGCATTTT
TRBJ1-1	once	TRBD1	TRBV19	CASTRWTGGNTEAFF	TGTGCCAGTACGAGGTGGACAGGGGGGAACACTGAAGCTTTCTTT
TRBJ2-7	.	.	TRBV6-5	CASSLAGDYEQYF	TGTGCCAGCAGTTTGGCAGGGGACTACGAGCAGTACTTC
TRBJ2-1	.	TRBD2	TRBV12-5	CASGLAGAFNEQFF	TGTGCTAGTGGTTTAGCGGGAGCGTTCAATGAGCAGTTCTTC
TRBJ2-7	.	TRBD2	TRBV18	CASSRLAGFAEQYF	TGTGCCAGCTCGCGACTAGCGGGGTTTGCCGAGCAGTACTTC
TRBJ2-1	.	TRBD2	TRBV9	CASSVEIGGTSGRNSYNEQFF	TGTGCCAGCAGCGTAGAGATAGGGGGGACTAGCGGGAGGAACTCCTACAATGAGCAGTTCTTC
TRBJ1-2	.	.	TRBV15	CATSREGSYGYTF	TGTGCCACCAGCAGAGAGGGCAGCTATGGCTACACCTTC
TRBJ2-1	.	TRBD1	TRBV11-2	CASSGTGNEQFF	TGTGCCAGCAGCGGGACAGGGAATGAGCAGTTCTTC
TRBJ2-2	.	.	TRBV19	CASSISSAGELFF	TGTGCCAGTAGTATCTCTAGCGCCGGGGAGCTGTTTTTT
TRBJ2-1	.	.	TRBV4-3	CASSQDVPGRDYNEQFF	TGCGCCAGCAGCCAAGATGTCCCTGGCAGGGACTACAATGAGCAGTTCTTC
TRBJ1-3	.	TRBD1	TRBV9	CASSVGTGSSGNTIYF	TGTGCCAGCAGCGTGGGGACAGGTTCCTCTGGAAACACCATATATTTT
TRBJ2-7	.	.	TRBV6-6	CASSYSRISYEQYF	TGTGCCAGCAGTTACTCGAGAATTTCCTACGAGCAGTACTTC
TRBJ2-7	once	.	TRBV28	CASSLTGIATSYEQYF	TGTGCCAGCAGTTTAACAGGAATCGCGACCTCCTACGAGCAGTACTTC